Each of the 7 T cell receptor beta chains below was sequenced from the same sample in a study of tumor and adjacent non-tumor tissue in lung cancer. The library came from three nested PCR rounds adapted from ARM-PCR protocols. MiXCR, run by TCRdb on the multiplex PCR reads, gives a single entry per CDR3 protein. This sample has about 110,000 distinct CDR3 sequences, with more than 60% found just once. The template was RNA from unsorted bulk tissue. Sequencing input: lung tumor tissue. These TCRs come from a woman in her fifties or sixties with non-small cell lung cancer.

This clonotype showed up many times. The J gene is TRBJ1-1, the V gene TRBV20-1, with D possibly being TRBD1 (6 bases). V was trimmed by 0 bases and J by 1 base, leaving 15 bases between them. This CDR3 comprises 16 residues. Germline CDR1 and CDR2: DFQATT and SNEGSKA (reference sequence). CDR3 sequence reads: CSAREGGKPQNTEAFF. The CDR3 DNA reads TGCAGTGCTAGAGAGGGGGGCAAACCCCAGAACACTGAAGCTTTCTTT.

Concerning this clonotype: Germline is not matched at one junction end, which may reflect a read error. J is TRBJ1-2 and V is TRBV4-3; unclear D gene. From germline, CDR1 is LGHNA and CDR2 YSLEER. The CDR3 loop spans 15 amino acids. The DNA of the CDR3 is TGCGCCAGCAGCCAAACCCCGACATCTCCCTATGACTACACCTTC. Residues: CASSQTPTSPYDYTF.

Many counts were recorded for this clonotype. CDR3 nucleotide sequence: TGCGCCAGCAGCCAAAGAGGGGAACCTCGGAACGAGCAGTACTTC. Translated: CASSQRGEPRNEQYF. The chain uses TRBV4-1 and TRBJ2-7; D may be TRBD1 or TRBD2 (5 bases each). Germline CDR1 MGHRA, CDR2 YSYEKL. Trimming removed 2 bases at V and 5 bases at J, with 16 bases between. The CDR3 spans 15 residues.

Concerning this clonotype: A read error may account for a junction end that differs from germline. This chain joins TRBV11-3 and TRBJ2-3; 9 bases align to TRBD2. Per germline, CDR1 SGHNT and CDR2 YENEEA. CDR3 length equals 15 residues. Here the CDR3 reads CASILEGLATDTQYF. The CDR3 DNA follows: TGTGCCAGCATCTTAGAGGGACTAGCCACAGATACACAGTATTTT.

On this clonotype: Without the conserved terminal phenylalanine or tryptophan, this CDR3 likely stems from a read error. The gene calls are TRBV28 and TRBJ1-1; D might be TRBD1 (6 bases). In germline, CDR1 is MDHEN, CDR2 SYDVKM. CDR3 size: 13 residues. Trimming removed 4 bases at V and 5 bases at J, with 11 bases between. DNA for the CDR3: TGTGCCAGCAGTTCGTCGGACAGAACTGAAGCTTTCTAC. The encoded protein is CASSSSDRTEAFY.

This sequence joins TRBV4-1 and TRBJ2-7; 9 bases match TRBD1. V shed 4 bases, J shed 11 bases, and the junction held 15 bases outside the gene matches. From germline, CDR1 is MGHRA and CDR2 YSYEKL. This CDR3 comprises 15 residues. Written as DNA, the CDR3 is TGCGCCAGCAGCCTAGAGGGACAGGGAGCGGGTTTAAAGTACTTC. Protein sequence: CASSLEGQGAGLKYF.

To note about this clonotype: This could be a read error, since a much larger clone is one nucleotide away. V usage is TRBV20-1 and J usage is TRBJ1-5; TRBD1 aligns across 10 bases. The CDR3 contains 14 residues. Germline CDR1 reads DFQATT; CDR2 reads SNEGSKA (reference sequence). In nucleotides, the CDR3 is TGCAATGCGGGACAGGGGTACCTAAATCAGCCCCAGCATTTT. This sequence encodes CNAGQGYLNQPQHF.